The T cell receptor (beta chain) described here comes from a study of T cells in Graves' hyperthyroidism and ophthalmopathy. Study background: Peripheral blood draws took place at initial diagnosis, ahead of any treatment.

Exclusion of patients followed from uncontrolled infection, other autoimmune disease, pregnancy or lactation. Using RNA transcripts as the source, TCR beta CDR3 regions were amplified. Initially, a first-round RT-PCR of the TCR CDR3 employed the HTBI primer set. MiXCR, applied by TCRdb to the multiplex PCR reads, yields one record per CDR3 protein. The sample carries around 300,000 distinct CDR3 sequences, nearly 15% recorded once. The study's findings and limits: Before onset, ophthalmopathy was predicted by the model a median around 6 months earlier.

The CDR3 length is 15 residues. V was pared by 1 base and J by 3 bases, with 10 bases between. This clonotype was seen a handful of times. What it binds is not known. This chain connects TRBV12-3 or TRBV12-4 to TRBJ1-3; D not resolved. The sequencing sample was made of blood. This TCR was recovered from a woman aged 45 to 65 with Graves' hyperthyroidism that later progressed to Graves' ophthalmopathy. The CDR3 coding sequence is TGTGCCAGCAGTTTAGAAGGGTATGGTGGAAACACCATATATTTT. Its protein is CASSLEGYGGNTIYF.